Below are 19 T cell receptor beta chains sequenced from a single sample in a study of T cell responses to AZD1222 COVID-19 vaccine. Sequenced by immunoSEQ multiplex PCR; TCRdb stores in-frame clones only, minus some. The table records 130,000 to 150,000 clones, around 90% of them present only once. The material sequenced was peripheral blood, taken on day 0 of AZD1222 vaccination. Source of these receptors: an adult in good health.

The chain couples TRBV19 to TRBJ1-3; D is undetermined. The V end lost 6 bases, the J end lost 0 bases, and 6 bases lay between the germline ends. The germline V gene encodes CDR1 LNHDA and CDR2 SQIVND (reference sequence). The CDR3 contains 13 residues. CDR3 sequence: CASRDSSGNTIYF. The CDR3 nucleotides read TGTGCCAGTAGAGATAGCTCTGGAAACACCATATATTTT.

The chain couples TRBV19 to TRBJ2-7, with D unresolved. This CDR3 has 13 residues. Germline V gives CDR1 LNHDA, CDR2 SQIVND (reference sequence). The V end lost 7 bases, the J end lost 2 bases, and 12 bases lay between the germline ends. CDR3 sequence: CASKSTETYEQYF. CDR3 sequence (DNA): TGTGCCAGTAAAAGTACCGAGACCTACGAGCAGTACTTC. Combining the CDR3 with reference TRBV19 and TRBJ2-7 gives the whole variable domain DGGITQSPKYLFRKEGQNVTLSCEQNLNHDAMYWYRQDPGQGLRLIYYSQIVNDFQKGDIAEGYSVSREKKESFPLTVTSAQKNPTAFYLCASKSTETYEQYFGPGTRLTVT.

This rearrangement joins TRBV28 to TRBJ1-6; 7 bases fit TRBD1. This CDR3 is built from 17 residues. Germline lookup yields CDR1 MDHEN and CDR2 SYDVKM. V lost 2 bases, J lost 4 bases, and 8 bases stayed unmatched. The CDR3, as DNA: TGTGCCAGCAGTTTAGCCGCACAGGGACAGTATAATTCACCCCTCCACTTT. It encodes CASSLAAQGQYNSPLHF.

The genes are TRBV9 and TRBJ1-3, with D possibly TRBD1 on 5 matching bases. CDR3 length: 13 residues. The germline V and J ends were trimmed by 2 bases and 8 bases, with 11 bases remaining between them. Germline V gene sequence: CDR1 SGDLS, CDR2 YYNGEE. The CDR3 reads CASSVSGGHTIYF. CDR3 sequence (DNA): TGTGCCAGCAGCGTTTCTGGGGGACACACCATATATTTT. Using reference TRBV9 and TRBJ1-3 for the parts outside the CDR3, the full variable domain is DSGVTQTPKHLITATGQRVTLRCSPRSGDLSVYWYQQSLDQGLQFLIQYYNGEERAKGNILERFSAQQFPDLHSELNLSSLELGDSALYFCASSVSGGHTIYFGEGSWLTVV.

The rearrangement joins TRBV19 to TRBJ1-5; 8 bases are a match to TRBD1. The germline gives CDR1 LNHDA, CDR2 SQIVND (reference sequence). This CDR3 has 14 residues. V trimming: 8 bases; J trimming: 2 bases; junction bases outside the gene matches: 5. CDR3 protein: CASGGTGGNQPQHF. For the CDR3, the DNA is TGTGCCAGTGGGGGGACAGGAGGCAATCAGCCCCAGCATTTT. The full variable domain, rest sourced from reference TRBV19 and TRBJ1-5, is DGGITQSPKYLFRKEGQNVTLSCEQNLNHDAMYWYRQDPGQGLRLIYYSQIVNDFQKGDIAEGYSVSREKKESFPLTVTSAQKNPTAFYLCASGGTGGNQPQHFGDGTRLSIL.

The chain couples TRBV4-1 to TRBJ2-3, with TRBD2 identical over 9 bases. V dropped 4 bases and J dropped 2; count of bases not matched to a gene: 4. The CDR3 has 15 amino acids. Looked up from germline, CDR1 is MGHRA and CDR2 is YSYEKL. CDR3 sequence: CASSPLAGTTDTQYF. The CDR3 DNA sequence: TGCGCCAGCAGCCCGCTAGCGGGAACCACAGATACGCAGTATTTT.

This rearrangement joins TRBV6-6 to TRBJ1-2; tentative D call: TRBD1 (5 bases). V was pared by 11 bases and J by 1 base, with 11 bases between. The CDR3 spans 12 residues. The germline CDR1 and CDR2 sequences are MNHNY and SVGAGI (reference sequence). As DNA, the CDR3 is TGTGCCCCCCCCCAGGGTAACTATGGCTACACCTTC. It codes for CAPPQGNYGYTF.

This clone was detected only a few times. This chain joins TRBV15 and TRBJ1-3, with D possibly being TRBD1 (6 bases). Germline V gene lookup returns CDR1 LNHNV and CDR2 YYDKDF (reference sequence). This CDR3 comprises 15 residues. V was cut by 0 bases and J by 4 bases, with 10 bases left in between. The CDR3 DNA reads TGTGCCACCAGCAGAGATCCGGGACACGGAAACACCATATATTTT. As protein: CATSRDPGHGNTIYF. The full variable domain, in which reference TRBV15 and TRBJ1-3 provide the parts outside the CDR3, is DAMVIQNPRYQVTQFGKPVTLSCSQTLNHNVMYWYQQKSSQAPKLLFHYYDKDFNNEADTPDNFQSRRPNTSFCFLDIRSPGLGDTAMYLCATSRDPGHGNTIYFGEGSWLTVV.

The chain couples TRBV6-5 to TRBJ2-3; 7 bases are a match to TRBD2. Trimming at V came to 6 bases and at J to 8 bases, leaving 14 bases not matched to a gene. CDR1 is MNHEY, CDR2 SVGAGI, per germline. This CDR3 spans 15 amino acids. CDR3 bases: TGTGCCAGCAGACTAAGCGGGAAAGCCGGGGGTACGCAGTATTTT. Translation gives CASRLSGKAGGTQYF.

The CDR3 bases are TGTGCCAGCTCACCCAAACGGCACCAAGAGACCCAGTACTTC. It is translated as CASSPKRHQETQYF. This chain links TRBV18 with TRBJ2-5; D is ambiguous. This CDR3 is 14 amino acids long. CDR1 and CDR2 from the germline V gene are KGHSH and LQKENI. V was clipped by 3 bases and J by 0 bases, with 8 bases between them.

The CDR3 loop is CASNPSAYSNQPQHF. The CDR3 DNA reads TGTGCCAGTAACCCGAGTGCTTATAGCAATCAGCCCCAGCATTTT. The genes are TRBV19 and TRBJ1-5, with D hard to call. Germline-derived CDR1 and CDR2 are LNHDA and SQIVND (reference sequence). The CDR3 extends over 15 amino acids. Trimming removed 7 bases from V and 0 bases from J, with 13 bases in between.

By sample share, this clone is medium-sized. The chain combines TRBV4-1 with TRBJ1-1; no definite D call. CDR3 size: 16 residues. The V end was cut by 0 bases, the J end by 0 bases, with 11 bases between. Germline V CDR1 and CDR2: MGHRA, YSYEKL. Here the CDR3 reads CASSQEIQIMNTEAFF. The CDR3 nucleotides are TGCGCCAGCAGCCAAGAAATCCAGATCATGAACACTGAAGCTTTCTTT.

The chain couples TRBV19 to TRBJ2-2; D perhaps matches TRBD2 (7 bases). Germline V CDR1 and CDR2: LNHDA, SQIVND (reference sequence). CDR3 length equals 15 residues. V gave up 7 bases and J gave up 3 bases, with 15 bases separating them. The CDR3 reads CASIGGRADTGELFF. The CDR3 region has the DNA TGTGCCAGTATAGGGGGGAGGGCTGACACCGGGGAGCTGTTTTTT.

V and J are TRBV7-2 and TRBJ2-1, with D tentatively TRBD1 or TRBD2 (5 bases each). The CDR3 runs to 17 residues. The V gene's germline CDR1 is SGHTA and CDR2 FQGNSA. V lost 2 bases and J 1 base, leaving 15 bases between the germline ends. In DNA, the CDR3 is TGTGCCAGCAGCTTATGGTCCGGGACGGGTTCCTACAATGAGCAGTTCTTC. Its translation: CASSLWSGTGSYNEQFF.

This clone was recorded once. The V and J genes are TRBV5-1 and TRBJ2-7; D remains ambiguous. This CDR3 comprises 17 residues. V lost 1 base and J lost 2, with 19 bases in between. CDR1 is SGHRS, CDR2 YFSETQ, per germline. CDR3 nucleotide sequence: TGCGCCAGCAGCTTGATCCCTCTGGGCCTTCCACCCTACGAGCAGTACTTC. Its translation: CASSLIPLGLPPYEQYF. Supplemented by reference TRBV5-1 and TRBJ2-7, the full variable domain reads KAGVTQTPRYLIKTRGQQVTLSCSPISGHRSVSWYQQTPGQGLQFLFEYFSETQRNKGNFPGRFSGRQFSNSRSEMNVSTLELGDSALYLCASSLIPLGLPPYEQYFGPGTRLTVT.

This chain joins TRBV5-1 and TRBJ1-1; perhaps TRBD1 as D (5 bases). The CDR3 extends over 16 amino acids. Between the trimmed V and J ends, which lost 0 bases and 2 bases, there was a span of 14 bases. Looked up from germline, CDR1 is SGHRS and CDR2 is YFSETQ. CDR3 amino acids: CASSLVGRILNTEAFF. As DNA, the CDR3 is TGCGCCAGCAGCTTGGTGGGACGCATCTTAAACACTGAAGCTTTCTTT.

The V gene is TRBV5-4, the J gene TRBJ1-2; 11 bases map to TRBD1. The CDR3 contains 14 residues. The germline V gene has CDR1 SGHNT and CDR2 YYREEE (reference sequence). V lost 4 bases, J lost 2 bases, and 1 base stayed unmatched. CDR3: CASSRTGGNYGYTF. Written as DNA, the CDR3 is TGTGCCAGCAGCCGGACAGGGGGCAACTATGGCTACACCTTC.

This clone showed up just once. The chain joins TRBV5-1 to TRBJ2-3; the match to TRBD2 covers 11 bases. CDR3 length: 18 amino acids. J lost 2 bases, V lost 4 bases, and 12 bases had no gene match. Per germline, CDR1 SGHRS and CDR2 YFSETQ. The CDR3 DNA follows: TGCGCCAGCAGCCCCAAACCGGGACTAGCGGTACTCACAGATACGCAGTATTTT. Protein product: CASSPKPGLAVLTDTQYF.

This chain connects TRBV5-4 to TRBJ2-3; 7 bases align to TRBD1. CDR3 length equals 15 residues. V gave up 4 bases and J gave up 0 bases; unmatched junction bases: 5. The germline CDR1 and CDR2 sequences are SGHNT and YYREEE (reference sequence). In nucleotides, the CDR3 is TGTGCCAGCAGCCCTGGACAGGCTAGCACAGATACGCAGTATTTT. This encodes CASSPGQASTDTQYF.